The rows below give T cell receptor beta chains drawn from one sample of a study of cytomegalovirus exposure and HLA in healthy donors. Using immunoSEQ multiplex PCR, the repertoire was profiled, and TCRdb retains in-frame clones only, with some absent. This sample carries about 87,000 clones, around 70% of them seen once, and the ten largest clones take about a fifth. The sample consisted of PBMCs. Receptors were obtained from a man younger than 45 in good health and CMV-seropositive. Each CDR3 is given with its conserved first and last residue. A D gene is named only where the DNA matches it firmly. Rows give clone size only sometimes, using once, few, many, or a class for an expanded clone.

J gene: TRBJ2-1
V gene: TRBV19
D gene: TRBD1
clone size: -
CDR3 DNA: TGTGCCAGCTCCCAGGGGGACACTTACAATGAGCAGTTCTTC
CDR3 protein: CASSQGDTYNEQFF

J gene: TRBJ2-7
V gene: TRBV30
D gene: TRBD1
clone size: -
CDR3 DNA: TGTGCCTGGGGGGACAGCTACGAGCAGTACTTC
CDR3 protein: CAWGDSYEQYF

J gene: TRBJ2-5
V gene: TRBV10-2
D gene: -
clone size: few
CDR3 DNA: TGCGCCAGCTACGCGTTTAGGGGGGAGACCCAGTACTTC
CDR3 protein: CASYAFRGETQYF

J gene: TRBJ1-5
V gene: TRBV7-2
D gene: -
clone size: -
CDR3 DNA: TGTGCCAGCAGCTCCGACAGGAATCAGCCCCAGCATTTT
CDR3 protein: CASSSDRNQPQHF

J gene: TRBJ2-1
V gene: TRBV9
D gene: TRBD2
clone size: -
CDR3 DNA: TGTGCCAGCAGCGTAGGGGGCGGGAGGAGCTCCTACAATGAGCAGTTCTTC
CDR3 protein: CASSVGGGRSSYNEQFF

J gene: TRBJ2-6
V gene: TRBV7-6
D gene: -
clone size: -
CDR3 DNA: TGTGCCAGCAGCTTAGTAACCTACTCTGGGGCCAACGTCCTGACTTTC
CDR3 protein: CASSLVTYSGANVLTF

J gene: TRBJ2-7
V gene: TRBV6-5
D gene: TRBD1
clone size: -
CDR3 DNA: TGTGCCAGCAGTTTAGGACAGGGGGGGTACGAGCAGTACTTC
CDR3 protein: CASSLGQGGYEQYF

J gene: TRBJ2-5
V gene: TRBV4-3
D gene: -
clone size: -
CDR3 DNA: TGCGCCAGCAGCCAAGGCTTAGTGGACAGACAAGAGACCCAGTACTTC
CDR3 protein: CASSQGLVDRQETQYF

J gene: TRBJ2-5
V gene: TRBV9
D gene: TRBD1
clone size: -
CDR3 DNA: TGTGCCAGCAGCTTACAAGACAGGGTCCCAGAGACCCAGTACTTC
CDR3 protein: CASSLQDRVPETQYF

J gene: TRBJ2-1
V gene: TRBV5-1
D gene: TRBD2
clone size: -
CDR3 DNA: TGCGCCAGCAGTTTCGGGACTAGCGGGCGCAATGAGCAGTTCTTC
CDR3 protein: CASSFGTSGRNEQFF

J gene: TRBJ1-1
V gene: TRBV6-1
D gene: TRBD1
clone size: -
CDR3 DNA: TGTGCCAGCAGTTTAGAGGACAGGGCCCCTGAAGCTTTCTTT
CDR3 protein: CASSLEDRAPEAFF

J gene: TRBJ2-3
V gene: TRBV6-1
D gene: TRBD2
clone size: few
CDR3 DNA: TGTGCCAGCAGTTCTAGCGGGATCAGCACAGATACGCAGTATTTT
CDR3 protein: CASSSSGISTDTQYF

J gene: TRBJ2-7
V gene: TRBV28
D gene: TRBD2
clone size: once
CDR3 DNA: TGTGCCAGCAGTCTAACACCGGGACTAGCCTCTTACGAGCAGTACTTC
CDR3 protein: CASSLTPGLASYEQYF

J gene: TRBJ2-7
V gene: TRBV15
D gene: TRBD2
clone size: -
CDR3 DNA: TGTGCCACCAGCAGAGACGTGACTAGCGGCTACGAGCAGTACTTC
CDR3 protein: CATSRDVTSGYEQYF

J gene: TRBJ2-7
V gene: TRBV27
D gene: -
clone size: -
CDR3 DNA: TGTGCCAGCAGTTTAAGGGGGATGCTCTACGAGCAGTACTTC
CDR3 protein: CASSLRGMLYEQYF

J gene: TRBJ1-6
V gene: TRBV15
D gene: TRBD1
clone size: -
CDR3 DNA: TGTGCCACCAGCAGAGATCTCCGGGACAGGGGTTATTCACCCCTCCACTTT
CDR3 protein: CATSRDLRDRGYSPLHF

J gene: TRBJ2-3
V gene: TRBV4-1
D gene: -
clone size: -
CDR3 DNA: TGCGCCAGCAGCCAGGTTGGGGGGGCGTCGCAGTATTTT
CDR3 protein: CASSQVGGASQYF

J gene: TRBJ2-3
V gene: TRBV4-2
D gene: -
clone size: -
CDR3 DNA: TGTGCCAGCAGCCAAACACAGGGAAGAGATACGCAGTATTTT
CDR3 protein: CASSQTQGRDTQYF

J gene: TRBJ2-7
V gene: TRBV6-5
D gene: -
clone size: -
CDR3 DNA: TGTGCCAGCAGTTACTCTCCGTACGAGCAGTACTTC
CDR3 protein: CASSYSPYEQYF

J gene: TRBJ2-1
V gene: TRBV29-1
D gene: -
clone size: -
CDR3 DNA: TGCAGCGTTGAAGACTGGGACACCCAGTACAATGAGCAGTTCTTC
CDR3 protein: CSVEDWDTQYNEQFF

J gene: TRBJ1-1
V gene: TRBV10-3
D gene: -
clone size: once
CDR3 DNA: TGTGCCATCAGATTAGTCCTGAACACTGAAGCTTTCTTT
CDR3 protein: CAIRLVLNTEAFF

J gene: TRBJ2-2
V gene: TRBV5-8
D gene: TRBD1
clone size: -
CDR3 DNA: TGTGCCAGCAGCAAGGGACAGGGGTGGACCGGGGAGCTGTTTTTT
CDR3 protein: CASSKGQGWTGELFF

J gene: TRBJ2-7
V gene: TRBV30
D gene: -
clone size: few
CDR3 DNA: TGTGCCTGGAGTTCTCCTCGGGGAGAAAAGTACTTC
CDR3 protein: CAWSSPRGEKYF

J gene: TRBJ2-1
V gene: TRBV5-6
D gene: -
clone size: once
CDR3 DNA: TGTGCCAGCAGCTTCCTAATGTCGAGCTCCTACAATGAGCAGTTCTTC
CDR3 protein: CASSFLMSSSYNEQFF

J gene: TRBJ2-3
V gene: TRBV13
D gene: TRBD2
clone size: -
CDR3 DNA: TGTGCCAGCAGCCCCGGACTAGCGGGGAGCACAGATACGCAGTATTTT
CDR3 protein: CASSPGLAGSTDTQYF

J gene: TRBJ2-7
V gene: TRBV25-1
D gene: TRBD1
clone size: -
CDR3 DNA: TGTGCCAGCAGCCTGACAGGGAGCTCCTACGAGCAGTACTTC
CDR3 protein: CASSLTGSSYEQYF

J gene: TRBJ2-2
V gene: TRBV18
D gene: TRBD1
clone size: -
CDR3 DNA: TGTGCCAGCTCACCGACAGGGGGCCCCGGGGAGCTGTTTTTT
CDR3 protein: CASSPTGGPGELFF

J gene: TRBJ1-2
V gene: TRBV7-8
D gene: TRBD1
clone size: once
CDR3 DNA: TGTGCCAGCAGCTTAGCGGGGACAGATGGCTACACCTTC
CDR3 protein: CASSLAGTDGYTF

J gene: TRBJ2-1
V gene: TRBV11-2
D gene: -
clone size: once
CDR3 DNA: TGTGCCAGCAGCTTAGGCGGAAGCTCCTACAATGAGCAGTTCTTC
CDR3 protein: CASSLGGSSYNEQFF

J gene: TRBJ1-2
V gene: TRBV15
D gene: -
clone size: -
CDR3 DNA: TGTGCCACCAGCAGAGATCGACAGAATCCGAAATATGGCTACACCTTC
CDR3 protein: CATSRDRQNPKYGYTF

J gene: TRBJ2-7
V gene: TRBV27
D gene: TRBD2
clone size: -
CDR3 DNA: TGTGCCAGCCGGGAGGGGGGGTACCGCTCCTACGAGCAGTACTTC
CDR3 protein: CASREGGYRSYEQYF

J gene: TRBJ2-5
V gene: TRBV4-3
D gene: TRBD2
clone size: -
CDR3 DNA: TGCGCCAGCGGCGGACTAGCGGGAGAGACCCAGTACTTC
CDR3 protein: CASGGLAGETQYF

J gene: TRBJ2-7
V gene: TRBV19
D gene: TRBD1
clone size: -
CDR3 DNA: TGTGCCAGTAACTCCGGGACAGGGGAGTACGAGCAGTACTTC
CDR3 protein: CASNSGTGEYEQYF

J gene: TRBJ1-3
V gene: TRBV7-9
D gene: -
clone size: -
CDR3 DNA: TGTGCCAGCAGCCAAGCAAACACCATATATTTT
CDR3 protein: CASSQANTIYF

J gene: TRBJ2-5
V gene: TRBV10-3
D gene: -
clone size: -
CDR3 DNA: TGTGCCATCGGGAGCTCACAGGGCCAAGAGACCCAGTACTTC
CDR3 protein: CAIGSSQGQETQYF

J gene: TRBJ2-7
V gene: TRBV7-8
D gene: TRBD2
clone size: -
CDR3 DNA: TGTGCCAGCAGCTTAGCGGGAGGGACCTACGAGCAGTACTTC
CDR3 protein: CASSLAGGTYEQYF

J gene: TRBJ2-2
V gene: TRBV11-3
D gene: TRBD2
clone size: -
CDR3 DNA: TGTGCCAGCAGCAGGACTAGCGGGATGGACACCGGGGAGCTGTTTTTT
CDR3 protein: CASSRTSGMDTGELFF

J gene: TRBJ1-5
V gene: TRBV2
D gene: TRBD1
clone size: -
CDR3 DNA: TGTGCCAGCAGGGTAGGGGGCCCGGGCAATCAGCCCCAGCATTTT
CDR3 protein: CASRVGGPGNQPQHF

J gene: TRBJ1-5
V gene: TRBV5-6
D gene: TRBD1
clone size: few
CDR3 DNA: TGTGCCAGCAGCGCGGACAGGGCCGCCCCCCAGCATTTT
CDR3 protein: CASSADRAAPQHF

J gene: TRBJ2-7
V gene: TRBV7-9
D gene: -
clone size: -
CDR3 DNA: TGTGCCAGCAGCTTAGGAGTTTTATACGAGCAGTACTTC
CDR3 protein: CASSLGVLYEQYF

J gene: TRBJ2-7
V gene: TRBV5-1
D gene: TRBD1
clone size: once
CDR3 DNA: TGCGCCAGCAGCACGGACAGGTCAACCTACGAGCAGTACTTC
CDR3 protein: CASSTDRSTYEQYF

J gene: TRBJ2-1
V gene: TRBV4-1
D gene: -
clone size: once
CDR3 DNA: TGCGCCAGCAGCCAAGAGGTTCCGGGACACGACAATGAGCAGTTCTTC
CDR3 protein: CASSQEVPGHDNEQFF

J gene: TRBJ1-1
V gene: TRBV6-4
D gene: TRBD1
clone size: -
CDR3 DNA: TGTGCCAGCAGTGACTCGGACAGGGGGACTGAAGCTTTCTTT
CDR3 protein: CASSDSDRGTEAFF

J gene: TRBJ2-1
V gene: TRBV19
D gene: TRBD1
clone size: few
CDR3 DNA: TGTGCCAGTATGAGGGACAGGGATTACAATGAGCAGTTCTTC
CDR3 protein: CASMRDRDYNEQFF

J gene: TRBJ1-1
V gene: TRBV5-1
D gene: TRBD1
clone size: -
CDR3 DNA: TGCGCCAGCAGCTTGGGAGGGGGCTACACTGAAGCTTTCTTT
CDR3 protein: CASSLGGGYTEAFF

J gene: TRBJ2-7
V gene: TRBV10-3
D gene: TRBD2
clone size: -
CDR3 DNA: TGTGCCATCAGTAAGTCGGGCGGGAGTTCCTACGAGCAGTACTTC
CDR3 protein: CAISKSGGSSYEQYF

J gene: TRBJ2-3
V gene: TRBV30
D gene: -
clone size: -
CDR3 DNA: TGTGCCTGGAGTGTAAACTCAGATACGCAGTATTTT
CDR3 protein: CAWSVNSDTQYF

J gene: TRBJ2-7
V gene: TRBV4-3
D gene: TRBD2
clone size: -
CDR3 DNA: TGCGCCAGCAGCCAAGATAGGGCGGGAGGGATCGAGCAGTACTTC
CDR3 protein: CASSQDRAGGIEQYF

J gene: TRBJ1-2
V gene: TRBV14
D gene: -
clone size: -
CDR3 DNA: TGTGCCAGCAGCCCTAGCCGGGGGGACCGCGATAACTATGGCTACACCTTC
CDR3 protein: CASSPSRGDRDNYGYTF

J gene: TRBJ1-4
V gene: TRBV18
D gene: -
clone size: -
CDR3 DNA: TGTGCCAGCTCACCATATATAAGAGGGAAAGATGAAAAACTGTTTTTT
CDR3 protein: CASSPYIRGKDEKLFF

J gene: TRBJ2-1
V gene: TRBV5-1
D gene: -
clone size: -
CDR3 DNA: TGCGCCAGCAGCTCCGCCGGGGGCTACAATGAGCAGTTCTTC
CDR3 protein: CASSSAGGYNEQFF

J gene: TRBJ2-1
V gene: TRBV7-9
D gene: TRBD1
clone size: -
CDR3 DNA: TGTGCCAGCAGCTTGTACCCCCGGACAGGTTACAATGAGCAGTTCTTC
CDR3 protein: CASSLYPRTGYNEQFF